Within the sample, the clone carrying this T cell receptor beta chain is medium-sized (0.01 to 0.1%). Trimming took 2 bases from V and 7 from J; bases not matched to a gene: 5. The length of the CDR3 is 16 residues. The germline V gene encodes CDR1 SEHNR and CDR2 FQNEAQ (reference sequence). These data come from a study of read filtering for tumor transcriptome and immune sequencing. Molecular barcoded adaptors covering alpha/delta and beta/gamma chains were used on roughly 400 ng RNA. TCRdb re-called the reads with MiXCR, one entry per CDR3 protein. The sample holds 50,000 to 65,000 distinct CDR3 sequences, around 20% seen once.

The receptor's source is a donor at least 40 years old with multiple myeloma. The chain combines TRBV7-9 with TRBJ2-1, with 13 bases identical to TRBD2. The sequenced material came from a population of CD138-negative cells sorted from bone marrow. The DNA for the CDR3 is TGTGCCAGCAGCTTAATGGGACTAGCGGGGAAAAATGAGCAGTTCTTC. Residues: CASSLMGLAGKNEQFF.